This T cell receptor (beta chain) was observed in a study of T cells in localized non-small cell lung cancer. This CDR3 comprises 13 residues. V was pared by 5 bases and J by 4 bases, with 11 bases between. Per the germline V gene, CDR1 is SGHTA and CDR2 is FQGNSA. Points from the study as a whole: Only one tumor region went through sequencing, so heterogeneity may still be there. Adjacent lung exhibited a median of 57 among the 100 most abundant tumor clones.

Libraries were prepared by immunoSEQ multiplex PCR; TCRdb keeps only in-frame clonotypes and omits some of them. The sample has a few thousand clones, around a quarter seen once. This clone was seen more than once but under ten times. The antigen remains undetermined. The J gene is TRBJ1-1, the V gene TRBV7-2, with D perhaps matching TRBD1 (5 bases). The TCR originated in a male donor at least 60 years old with stage I lung adenocarcinoma. The sample in question was lung tumor tissue, obtained before any cancer treatment. For the CDR3, the DNA is TGTGCCAGCAGCCAAGCAAGGGGCACTGAAGCTTTCTTT. Encoded protein: CASSQARGTEAFF.